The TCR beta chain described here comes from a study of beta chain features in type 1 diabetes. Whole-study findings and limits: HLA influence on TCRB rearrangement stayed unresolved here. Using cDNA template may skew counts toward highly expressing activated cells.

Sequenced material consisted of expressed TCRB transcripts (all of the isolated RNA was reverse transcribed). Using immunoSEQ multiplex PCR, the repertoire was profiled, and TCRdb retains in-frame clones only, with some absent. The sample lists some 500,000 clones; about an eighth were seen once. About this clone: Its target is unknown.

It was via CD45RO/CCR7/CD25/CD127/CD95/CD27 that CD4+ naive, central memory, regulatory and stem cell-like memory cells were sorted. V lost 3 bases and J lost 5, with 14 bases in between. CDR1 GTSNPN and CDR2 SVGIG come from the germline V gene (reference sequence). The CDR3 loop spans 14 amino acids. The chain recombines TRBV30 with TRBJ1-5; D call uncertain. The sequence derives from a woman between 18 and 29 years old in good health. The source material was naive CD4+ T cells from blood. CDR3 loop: CAWRREGTDQPQHF. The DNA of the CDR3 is TGTGCCTGGAGAAGGGAAGGAACGGATCAGCCCCAGCATTTT.